The 19 T cell receptor beta chains below come from one sample, sequenced in a study of T cells in Graves' hyperthyroidism and ophthalmopathy. There were TCR beta CDR3 regions amplified from RNA transcripts. First-round RT-PCR with HTBI primers amplified the TCR CDR3 region. TCRdb analysed the multiplex PCR reads with MiXCR anew, one entry per CDR3 protein. The profile shows some 560,000 distinct CDR3 sequences, approximately 14% of them singletons. Sample: blood. The receptor set was obtained from a woman aged 30 to 39 with Graves' hyperthyroidism.

Comment on this clonotype: A read error is possible here, since a much larger clone lies one base away. V usage is TRBV29-1 and J usage is TRBJ1-1; D is possibly TRBD1 (6 bases). This CDR3 comprises 14 residues. Germline-derived CDR1 and CDR2 are SQVTM and ANQGSEA. With 3 bases removed from V and 1 base from J, the gap between germline ends came to 12 bases. DNA for the CDR3: TGCAGCGTTGAGCCAGGGGCGGCGAACACTGAAGCTTTCTTT. Translating it yields CSVEPGAANTEAFF.

V and J are TRBV6-1 and TRBJ1-1; no definite D call. The CDR3 length is 14 residues. The V gene lost 5 bases and the J gene lost 0 bases, with 10 bases spanning the gap. Germline assignment: CDR1 MNHNS and CDR2 SASEGT. Here the CDR3 DNA reads TGTGCCAGCAGTCGCACGGAGGTGAACACTGAAGCTTTCTTT. Translating gives CASSRTEVNTEAFF.

This clonotype was counted ten times or more. The CDR3 DNA reads as TGCGCCAGCAGCCCGGACAGCCTGAGCTCTGGAAACACCATATATTTT. The encoded protein is CASSPDSLSSGNTIYF. The rearrangement uses TRBV5-1 and TRBJ1-3; a weak D match, TRBD1 (6 bases). CDR1 and CDR2 from the germline V gene are SGHRS and YFSETQ. Trimming left V 4 bases short and J 0 bases short, with 14 bases between. CDR3 length: 16 residues.

This clonotype was seen a single time. One junction end disagrees with the germline gene, perhaps due to a read error. This chain uses TRBV6-1 with TRBJ1-4; no reliable D call. Per germline, CDR1 MNHNS and CDR2 SASEGT. CDR3 length: 14 residues. The DNA of the CDR3 is TGTGCCGGCAGTCCCTCCTACATCAATGAAAAACTGTTTTTT. Its protein product is CAGSPSYINEKLFF.

The V and J genes are TRBV7-3 and TRBJ2-2; D remains ambiguous. Germline V gene lookup returns CDR1 SGHTA and CDR2 FQGTGA. This CDR3 comprises 15 residues. Trimming removed 5 bases from V and 3 bases from J, with 13 bases in between. The CDR3 spells CASSPRHTHTGELFF. DNA of the CDR3: TGTGCCAGCAGCCCCCGACACACACACACCGGGGAGCTGTTTTTT.

Ten or more counts support this clonotype. The CDR3 DNA reads as TGTGCCAGCAGTCCGGATGACATAGCGGGAGGCCCAACTTACAATGAGCAGTTCTTC. Amino acids: CASSPDDIAGGPTYNEQFF. The genes are TRBV12-3 or TRBV12-4 and TRBJ2-1; 10 nucleotides align to TRBD2. The CDR3 has 19 amino acids. The V gene end was trimmed by 5 bases and the J gene end by 4 bases; junction bases not matched to a gene: 17.

This clonotype was counted between two and nine times. At one end the junction does not follow the germline gene, possibly because of a read error. This chain joins TRBV3-1 and TRBJ2-1; possibly TRBD1 for D (6 bases). This CDR3 is 16 amino acids long. Germline V gives CDR1 LGHDT, CDR2 YNNKEL (reference sequence). The CDR3 DNA is TGTGCCAGCAGTCAGGGGTGGCGTGGCTCCTACAATGAGCAGTCCTTC. Translation: CASSQGWRGSYNEQSF.

As for this clonotype: A much larger clonotype is one base distant, so this may be a read error. As DNA, the CDR3 is TGTGCCATCAATGAAAAGGGGGAGGTGAACACTGAAGCTTTCTTT. Translation: CAINEKGEVNTEAFF. The rearrangement links TRBV10-3 to TRBJ1-1; maybe TRBD1 (6 bases). V was cut by 7 bases and J by 0 bases, with 15 bases left in between. CDR1 ENHRY and CDR2 SYGVKD come from the germline V gene. The CDR3 totals 15 residues.

This clonotype was picked up many times. This sequence joins TRBV7-9 and TRBJ1-1; D gene unclear. Between the trimmed V and J ends, which lost 5 bases and 1 base, there was a span of 14 bases. Per the germline V gene, CDR1 is SEHNR and CDR2 is FQNEAQ (reference sequence). The CDR3 loop spans 15 amino acids. Written as DNA, the CDR3 is TGTGCCAGCAGCACAAGGGTCGCGCGGAACACTGAAGCTTTCTTT. This gives the protein CASSTRVARNTEAFF.

The chain carries TRBV7-3 and TRBJ2-5, with TRBD2 matching 7 bases. From germline, CDR1 is SGHTA and CDR2 FQGTGA. Trimming removed 5 bases from V and 5 bases from J; junction bases left unmatched: 8. The CDR3 sequence is 14 residues long. The DNA of the CDR3 is TGTGCCAGCAGCCTCGGACTAGGGTGGGAGACCCAGTACTTC. As protein: CASSLGLGWETQYF.

At least ten counts were recorded for this clonotype. The chain couples TRBV3-1 to TRBJ1-1; tentative D call: TRBD1 (6 bases). This CDR3 region has 14 residues. The V gene lost 5 bases and the J gene lost 5 bases, with 15 bases spanning the gap. Germline lookup yields CDR1 LGHDT and CDR2 YNNKEL (reference sequence). The CDR3 spells CASSKIQGGTEAFF. The CDR3 nucleotides read TGTGCCAGCAGCAAAATACAGGGTGGTACTGAAGCTTTCTTT.

The V call is TRBV5-4, the J call TRBJ2-3; unclear D gene. The CDR3 contains 13 residues. Germline-derived CDR1 and CDR2 are SGHNT and YYREEE (reference sequence). V lost 3 bases and J lost 2, with 7 bases in between. CDR3 region: CASSSYPTDTQYF. The CDR3 bases are TGTGCCAGCAGCTCATACCCCACAGATACGCAGTATTTT.

This clonotype was recorded at least ten times. This rearrangement joins TRBV6-1 to TRBJ2-7; D possibly corresponds to TRBD2 (7 bases). V lost 6 bases, J lost 5 bases, and 11 bases lay in between. The CDR3 extends over 12 amino acids. Germline CDR1 is MNHNS and CDR2 is SASEGT. CDR3 sequence: CASRSGGHEQYF. Here the CDR3 DNA reads TGTGCCAGCAGATCGGGGGGCCACGAGCAGTACTTC.

This clonotype has only a few counts. The chain carries TRBV30 and TRBJ2-7; TRBD2 matches at 7 bases. CDR3 length: 13 residues. Germline V gene data show CDR1 as GTSNPN and CDR2 as SVGIG (reference sequence). The CDR3 spells CASAGRRDYEQYF. CDR3 in DNA: TGTGCGTCAGCGGGGAGACGGGACTACGAGCAGTACTTC.

This clonotype was picked up many times. The chain employs TRBV30 and TRBJ1-1; D gene ambiguous. V was pared by 0 bases and J by 3 bases, with 14 bases between. The CDR3 runs 15 residues. Germline V gives CDR1 GTSNPN, CDR2 SVGIG (reference sequence). The CDR3 spells CAWSVLYGWDTEAFF. For the CDR3, the DNA is TGTGCCTGGAGTGTACTTTATGGGTGGGACACTGAAGCTTTCTTT.

The J gene is TRBJ1-2, the V gene TRBV6-1; D is uncertain. Germline assignment: CDR1 MNHNS and CDR2 SASEGT. V dropped 5 bases and J dropped 0 bases, with 13 bases sitting between them. This CDR3 comprises 15 residues. CDR3 bases: TGTGCCAGCAGTCCTACACGGGAAGCTAACTATGGCTACACCTTC. Translating gives CASSPTREANYGYTF.

This sequence joins TRBV2 and TRBJ2-1; D might be TRBD2 (5 bases). The ends were cut back, 7 bases at V and 6 bases at J, with 22 bases in the middle. The CDR3 covers 16 residues. Germline V lookup: CDR1 SNHLY, CDR2 FYNNEI. Here the CDR3 reads CASIRMGWEWGNEQFF. As DNA, the CDR3 is TGTGCCAGCATCCGGATGGGGTGGGAGTGGGGCAATGAGCAGTTCTTC. The full variable domain, rest sourced from reference TRBV2 and TRBJ2-1, is EPEVTQTPSHQVTQMGQEVILRCVPISNHLYFYWYRQILGQKVEFLVSFYNNEISEKSEIFDDQFSVERPDGSNFTLKIRSTKLEDSAMYFCASIRMGWEWGNEQFFGPGTRLTVL.

The chain links TRBV28 to TRBJ2-7; 9 bases map to TRBD1. The CDR3 loop spans 13 amino acids. Per germline, CDR1 MDHEN and CDR2 SYDVKM. V shed 8 bases and J 7 bases; nucleotides not matched to a gene: 9. CDR3 sequence reads: CASFGTGTGEQYF. The CDR3 DNA sequence: TGTGCCAGCTTCGGGACAGGGACGGGGGAGCAGTACTTC.

This clonotype has a handful of counts. The gene calls are TRBV27 and TRBJ2-6; D unresolved. V lost 6 bases and J 6 bases, leaving 12 bases between the germline ends. Germline values: CDR1 MNHEY, CDR2 SMNVEV (reference sequence). The CDR3 runs 14 residues. The CDR3 spells CASSTLSAANVLTF. Here the CDR3 DNA reads TGTGCCAGCAGCACCCTCTCGGCGGCCAACGTCCTGACTTTC.